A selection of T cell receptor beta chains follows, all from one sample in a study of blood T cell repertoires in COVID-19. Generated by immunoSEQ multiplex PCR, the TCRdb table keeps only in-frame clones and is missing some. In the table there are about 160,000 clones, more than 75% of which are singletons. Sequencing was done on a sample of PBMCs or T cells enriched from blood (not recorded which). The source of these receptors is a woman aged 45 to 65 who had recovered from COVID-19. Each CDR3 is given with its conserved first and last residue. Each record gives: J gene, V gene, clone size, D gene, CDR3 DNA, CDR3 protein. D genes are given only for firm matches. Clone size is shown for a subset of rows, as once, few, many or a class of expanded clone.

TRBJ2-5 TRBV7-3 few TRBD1 TGTGCCAGCAGCTCGACAGGGACCAAAGAGACCCAGTACTTC CASSSTGTKETQYF
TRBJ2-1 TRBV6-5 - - TGTGCCACCTCCTTGGGCACGAATGAGCAGTTCTTC CATSLGTNEQFF
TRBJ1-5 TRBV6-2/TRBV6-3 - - TGTGCCAGCAGTTCAACTTGGACAGATAATCAGCCCCAGCATTTT CASSSTWTDNQPQHF
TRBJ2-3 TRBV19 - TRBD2 TGTGCCAGTAGGGTAGCGGGGGGGCTGACTGATACGCAGTATTTT CASRVAGGLTDTQYF
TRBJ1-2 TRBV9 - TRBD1 TGTGCCAGCAGCGTAGGACCCCAGGGGGATACGCACTATGGCTACACCTTC CASSVGPQGDTHYGYTF
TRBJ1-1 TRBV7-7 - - TGTGCCAGCAGCTTAGACGGGAGTGTGAACACTGAAGCTTTCTTT CASSLDGSVNTEAFF
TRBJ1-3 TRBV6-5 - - TGTGCCAGCAGTTTACAGGGCCTCGACTCTGGAAACACCATATATTTT CASSLQGLDSGNTIYF
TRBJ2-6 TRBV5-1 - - TGCGCCAGCAGCTTAGGCAGGGTGGTCGGGGCCAACGTCCTGACTTTC CASSLGRVVGANVLTF
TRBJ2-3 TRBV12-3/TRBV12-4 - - TGTGCCAGCAGTTTAGATCCGGATACGCAGTATTTT CASSLDPDTQYF
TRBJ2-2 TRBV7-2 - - TGTGCCAGCAGCCCCGTGATAGGGGGTTCCGGGGAGCTGTTTTTT CASSPVIGGSGELFF
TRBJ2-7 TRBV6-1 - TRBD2 TGTGCCAGCACGCGGGGGATGTACTCCTACGAGCAGTACTTC CASTRGMYSYEQYF
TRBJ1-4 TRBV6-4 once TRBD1 TGTGCCAGCGCATACGGGGACAGGGGACTGCGTGAAAAACTGTTTTTT CASAYGDRGLREKLFF
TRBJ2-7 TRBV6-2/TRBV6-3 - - TGTGCCAGCAGCCCTGCCAGGGTTGCCTACGAGCAGTACTTC CASSPARVAYEQYF
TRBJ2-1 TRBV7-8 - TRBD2 TGTGCCAGCAGCCCGCGGGGGGCCTCCTACAATGAGCAGTTCTTC CASSPRGASYNEQFF
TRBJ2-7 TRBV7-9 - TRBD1 TGTGCCAGCAGCTCCTCCCGACAGGGATTTAGCTACGAGCAGTACTTC CASSSSRQGFSYEQYF